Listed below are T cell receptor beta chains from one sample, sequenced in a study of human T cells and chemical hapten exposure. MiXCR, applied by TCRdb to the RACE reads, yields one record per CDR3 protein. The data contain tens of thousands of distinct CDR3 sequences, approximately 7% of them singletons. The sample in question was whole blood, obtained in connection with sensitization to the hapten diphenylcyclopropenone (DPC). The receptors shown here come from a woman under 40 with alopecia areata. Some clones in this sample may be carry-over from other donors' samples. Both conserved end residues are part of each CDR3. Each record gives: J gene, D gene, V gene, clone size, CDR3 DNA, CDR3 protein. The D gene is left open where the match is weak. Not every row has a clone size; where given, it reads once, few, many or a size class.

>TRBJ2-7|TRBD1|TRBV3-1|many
TGTGCCAGCAGCCAAGGAGGGGGACAGGGGTTCTACGAGCAGTACTTC
CASSQGGGQGFYEQYF
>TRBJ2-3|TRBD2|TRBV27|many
TGTGCCAGCGGGGAATTAAGCGGGGGGCCAGATACGCAGTATTTT
CASGELSGGPDTQYF
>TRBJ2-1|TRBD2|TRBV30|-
TGTGCCTGGAGGAGGACTAGCGGGGGGGCGGGCTACAATGAGCAGTTCTTC
CAWRRTSGGAGYNEQFF
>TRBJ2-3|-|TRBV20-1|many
TGCAGTGCTGCCGCCGGGGGGCCTGGCACAGATACGCAGTATTTT
CSAAAGGPGTDTQYF
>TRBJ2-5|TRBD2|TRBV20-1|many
TGCAGTGCTAGATGGGGGGGGCAAGAGACCCAGTACTTC
CSARWGGQETQYF
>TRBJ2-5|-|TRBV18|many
TGTGCCAGCTCACCACAAGAGACCCAGTACTTC
CASSPQETQYF
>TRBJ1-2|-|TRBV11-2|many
TGTGCCAGCAGCTTAGATCCGGGAGCAATCCATGGCTACACCTTC
CASSLDPGAIHGYTF
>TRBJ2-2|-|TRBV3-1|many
TGTGCCAGCAGCCAAGGCGCTAGTCAGGTAGCCGGGGAGCTGTTTTTT
CASSQGASQVAGELFF
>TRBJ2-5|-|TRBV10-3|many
TGTGCCAGCGCGCCAGAGCCTAAAGAGACCCAGTACTTC
CASAPEPKETQYF
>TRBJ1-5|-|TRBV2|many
TGTGCCAGCCGGGACACCAATCAGCCCCAGCATTTT
CASRDTNQPQHF
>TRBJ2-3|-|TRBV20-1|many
TGCAGTGCTAGGGTTCCTCCCACAGATACGCAGTATTTT
CSARVPPTDTQYF
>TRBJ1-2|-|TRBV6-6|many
TGTGCCAGCAGTTCACAAGCAACCCGATCAAGGGACGACACCTTC
CASSSQATRSRDDTF
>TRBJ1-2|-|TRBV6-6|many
TGTGCCAGCAAGGCCGCGGCTCTCGCTAACTATGGCTACACCTTC
CASKAAALANYGYTF
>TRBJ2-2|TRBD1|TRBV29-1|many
TGCAGCGTTCGCCCGACAGGGATAAACACCGGGGAGCTGTTTTTT
CSVRPTGINTGELFF
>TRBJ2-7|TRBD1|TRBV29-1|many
TGCAGCGTTGTTGGACAGGGGGTCTACGAGCAGTACTTC
CSVVGQGVYEQYF
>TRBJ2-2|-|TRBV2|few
TGTGCCAGCAGTGAAGAGGTCGTGGGAGAGTACACCGGGGAGCTGTTTTTT
CASSEEVVGEYTGELFF
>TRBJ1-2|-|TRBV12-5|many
TGTGCTAGTGGTTCGGGACAAGGGGCTTTTGGCTACACCTTC
CASGSGQGAFGYTF
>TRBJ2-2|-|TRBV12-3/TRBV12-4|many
TGTGCCAGCAGTCCCGAGGGGGTTGGCACCGGGGAGCTGTTTTTT
CASSPEGVGTGELFF
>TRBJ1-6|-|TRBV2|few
TGTGCCAGCAGTGATGCAGGGCGTCGACCCCTCCACTTT
CASSDAGRRPLHF
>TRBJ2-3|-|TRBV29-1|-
TGCAGCGTTGCGCGTTCCGCGGATACGCAGTATTTT
CSVARSADTQYF
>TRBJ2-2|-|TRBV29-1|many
TGCAGCGCCGACAGGAACACCGGGGAGCTGTTTTTT
CSADRNTGELFF
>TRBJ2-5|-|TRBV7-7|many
TGTGCCAGCAGCTCGTCAGGGGATTCGGAGACCCAGTACTTC
CASSSSGDSETQYF
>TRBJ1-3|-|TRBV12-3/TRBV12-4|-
TGTGCCAGCAGTTTCGGCCGGAGAAACACCATATATTTT
CASSFGRRNTIYF
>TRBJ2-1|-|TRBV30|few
TGTGCCGGATTACAATTTTACAATGAGCAGTTCTTC
CAGLQFYNEQFF
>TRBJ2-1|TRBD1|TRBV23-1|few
TGCGCCCGCCCGTGGGACAGCTACAATGAGCAGTTCTTC
CARPWDSYNEQFF
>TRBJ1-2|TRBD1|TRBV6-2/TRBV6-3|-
TGTGCCGCAGGCCAAACCCCGGGACAGGGGAAACATGGCTACACCTTC
CAAGQTPGQGKHGYTF
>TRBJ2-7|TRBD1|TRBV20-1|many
TGCAGTGCCATAGTGGGGACAGGAGTTTACGAGCAGTACTTC
CSAIVGTGVYEQYF
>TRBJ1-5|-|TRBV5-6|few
TGTGCCAGCAGCTTGGGATGGCAGCCAAATCAGCCCCAGCATTTT
CASSLGWQPNQPQHF
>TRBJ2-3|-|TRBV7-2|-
TGTGCCAGCAGCTTAGCCAGAGATACGCAGTATTTT
CASSLARDTQYF
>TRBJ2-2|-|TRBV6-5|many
TGTGCCAGCAGTCAGACCACATGGTACGACACCGGGGAGCTGTTTTTT
CASSQTTWYDTGELFF
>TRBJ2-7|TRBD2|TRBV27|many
TGTGCCAGCAGTTTCCGACTAGCGGGAGGCTACGAGCAGTACTTC
CASSFRLAGGYEQYF
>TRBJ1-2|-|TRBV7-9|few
TGTGCCAGCAGCCCCCGGTTGAAGGACTATGGCTACACCTTC
CASSPRLKDYGYTF
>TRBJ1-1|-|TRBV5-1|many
TGCGCCAGCAGAGGAGTCAGAGACACTGAAGCTTTCTTT
CASRGVRDTEAFF
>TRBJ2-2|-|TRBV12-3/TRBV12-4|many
TGTGCCCGAATAACCGGGGAGCTGTTTTTT
CARITGELFF
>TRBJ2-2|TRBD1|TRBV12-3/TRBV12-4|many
TGTGCCAGCAGTCCTCAGGGACAGGGGGTCGGGGAGCTGTTTTTT
CASSPQGQGVGELFF
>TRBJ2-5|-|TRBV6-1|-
TGTGCCAGCAGAAAGGATCTGAGGCCCACTCAAGAGACCCAGTACTTC
CASRKDLRPTQETQYF
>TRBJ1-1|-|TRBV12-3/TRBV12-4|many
TGTGCCAGCAGTCCGGAAAATTTGGGGGCTTTCTTT
CASSPENLGAFF
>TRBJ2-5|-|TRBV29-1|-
TGCAGCGTTGTGGGGGGCGCCGTGGCGGAGACCCAGTACTTC
CSVVGGAVAETQYF
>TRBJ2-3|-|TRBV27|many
TGTGCCAGCAGTTCCCGCATAGATACGCAGTATTTT
CASSSRIDTQYF
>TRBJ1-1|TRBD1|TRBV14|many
TGTGCCAGCAGCCGAGCCAGGGGGACTGAAGCTTTCTTT
CASSRARGTEAFF